This T cell receptor beta chain is from a study of T cell clonotyping in hematopoietic cell transplantation. Profiled with immunoSEQ multiplex PCR; TCRdb holds only in-frame clones, not every one. The top ten hold approximately 2.8% of the sample, which has approximately 17,000 clones, about 90% seen once. Germline trimming cut 4 bases from V and 3 bases from J; bases unmatched to any gene: 8. The CDR3 contains 18 residues. Per germline, CDR1 MDHEN and CDR2 SYDVKM. The sequenced sample was peripheral blood mononuclear cells. The receptor was isolated from a middle-aged man in good health. Some clones in this sample may be carry-over from other donors' samples. The rearrangement uses TRBV28 and TRBJ2-6; 11 bases line up with TRBD1. The CDR3 protein is CASSSTSGQGGGANVLTF. Written as DNA, the CDR3 is TGTGCCAGCAGTTCAACCTCGGGACAGGGGGGTGGGGCCAACGTCCTGACTTTC.